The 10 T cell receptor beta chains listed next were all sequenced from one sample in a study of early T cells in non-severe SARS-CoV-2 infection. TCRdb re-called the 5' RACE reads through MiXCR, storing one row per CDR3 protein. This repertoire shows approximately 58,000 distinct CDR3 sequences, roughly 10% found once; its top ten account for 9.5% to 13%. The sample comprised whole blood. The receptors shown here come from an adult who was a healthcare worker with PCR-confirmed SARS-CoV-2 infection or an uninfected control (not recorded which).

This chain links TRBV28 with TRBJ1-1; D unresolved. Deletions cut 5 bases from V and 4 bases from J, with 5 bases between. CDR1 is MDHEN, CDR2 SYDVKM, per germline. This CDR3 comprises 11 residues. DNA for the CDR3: TGTGCCAGCAGTATGACCACTGAAGCTTTCTTT. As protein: CASSMTTEAFF.

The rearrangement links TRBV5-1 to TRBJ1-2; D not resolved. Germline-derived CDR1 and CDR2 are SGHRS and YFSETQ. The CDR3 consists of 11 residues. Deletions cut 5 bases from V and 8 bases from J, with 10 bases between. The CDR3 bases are TGCGCCAGCAGAGAGGGTGTCGGCTACACCTTC. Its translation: CASREGVGYTF.

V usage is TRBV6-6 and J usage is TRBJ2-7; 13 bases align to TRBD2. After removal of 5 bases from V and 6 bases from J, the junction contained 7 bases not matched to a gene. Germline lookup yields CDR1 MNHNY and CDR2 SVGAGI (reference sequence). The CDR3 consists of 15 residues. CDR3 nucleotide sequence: TGTGCCAGCAGTGGGCGGACTAGCGGGAGTCCCGAGCAGTACTTC. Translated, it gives CASSGRTSGSPEQYF.

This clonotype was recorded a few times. The CDR3 nucleotides read TGTGCCAGCAGCTCTTTAGCTTCTAGCACAGATACGCAGTATTTT. It codes for CASSSLASSTDTQYF. The chain is built from TRBV11-2 and TRBJ2-3; D gene unclear. Trimming removed 4 bases from V and 0 bases from J, with 11 bases in between. CDR3 size: 15 residues. CDR1 SGHAT and CDR2 FQNNGV come from the germline V gene.

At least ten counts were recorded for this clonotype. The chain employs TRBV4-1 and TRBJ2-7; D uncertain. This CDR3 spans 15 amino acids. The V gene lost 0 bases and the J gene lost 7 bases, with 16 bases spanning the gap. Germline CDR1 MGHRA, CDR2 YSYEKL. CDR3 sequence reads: CASSQDTRTALEQYF. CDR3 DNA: TGCGCCAGCAGCCAAGATACCAGAACCGCCCTGGAGCAGTACTTC.

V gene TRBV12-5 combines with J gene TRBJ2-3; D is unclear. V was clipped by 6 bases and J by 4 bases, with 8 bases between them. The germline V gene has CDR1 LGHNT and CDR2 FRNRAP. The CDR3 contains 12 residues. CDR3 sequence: CASGLSPDTQYF. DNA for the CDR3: TGTGCTAGTGGCCTCTCCCCAGATACGCAGTATTTT.

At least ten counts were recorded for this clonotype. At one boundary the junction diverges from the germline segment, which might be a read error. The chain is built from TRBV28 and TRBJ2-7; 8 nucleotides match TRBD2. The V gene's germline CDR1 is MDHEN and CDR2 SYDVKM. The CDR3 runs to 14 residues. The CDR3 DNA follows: TGTGCCAGCAGTTTAAAAGGAGCGGGGGCCCTAATACACTTC. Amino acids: CASSLKGAGALIHF. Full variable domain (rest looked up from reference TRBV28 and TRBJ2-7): DVKVTQSSRYLVKRTGEKVFLECVQDMDHENMFWYRQDPGLGLRLIYFSYDVKMKEKGDIPEGYSVSREKKERFSLILESASTNQTSMYLCASSLKGAGALIHFGPGTRLTVT.

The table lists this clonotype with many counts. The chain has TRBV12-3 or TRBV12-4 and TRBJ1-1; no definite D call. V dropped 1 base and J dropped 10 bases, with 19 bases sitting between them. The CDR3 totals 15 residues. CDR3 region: CASSLGSQSLLGAFF. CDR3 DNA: TGTGCCAGCAGTTTAGGAAGTCAGTCCCTACTAGGAGCTTTCTTT.

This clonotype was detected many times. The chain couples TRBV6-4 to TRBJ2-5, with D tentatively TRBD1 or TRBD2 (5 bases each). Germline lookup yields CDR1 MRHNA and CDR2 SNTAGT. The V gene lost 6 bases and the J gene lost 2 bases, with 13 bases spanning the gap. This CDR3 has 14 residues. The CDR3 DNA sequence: TGTGCCAGCAGGGGACCGGGGCGGCAAGAGACCCAGTACTTC. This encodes CASRGPGRQETQYF.

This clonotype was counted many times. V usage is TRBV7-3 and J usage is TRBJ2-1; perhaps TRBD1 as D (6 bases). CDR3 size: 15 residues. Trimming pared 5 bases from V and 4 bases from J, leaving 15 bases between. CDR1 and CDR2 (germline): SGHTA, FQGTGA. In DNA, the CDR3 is TGTGCCAGCAGCCAGGGGTCTGGCGGATACAATGAGCAGTTCTTC. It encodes CASSQGSGGYNEQFF.